The rows below give T cell receptor beta chains drawn from one sample of a study of blood T cell repertoires in COVID-19. The protocol was immunoSEQ multiplex PCR, while the TCRdb copy is restricted to in-frame clones and leaves out a portion. The table includes about 190,000 clones, roughly 80% detected once. The sample comprised peripheral blood. All receptors derive from a man in his sixties with acute or convalescent COVID-19. CDR3s include the opening cysteine and the closing phenylalanine or tryptophan. The order of the fields is V gene, CDR3 length, J gene, D gene, clone size, CDR3 DNA, CDR3 protein. A D gene is named only where the DNA matches it firmly. Clone size is stated in some rows and not others, as once, few, many or a class when expanded.

TRBV7-2,15,TRBJ2-1,-,few,TGTGCCAGCAGCTTAGGGGCTCCCTACCCGAATGAGCAGTTCTTC,CASSLGAPYPNEQFF
TRBV5-1,17,TRBJ2-7,-,-,TGCGCCAGCAGCTTGGTAGGCTCAGGGGCAGGTAGCCACGAGCAGTACTTC,CASSLVGSGAGSHEQYF
TRBV11-2,15,TRBJ2-7,TRBD2,-,TGTGCCAGCAGCTCTTTAGCGGGAGTGGTGTACGAGCAGTACTTC,CASSSLAGVVYEQYF
TRBV25-1,15,TRBJ1-3,-,-,TGTGCCAGCAGTCGGAGCGGGACCGCCGCCGACACCATATATTTT,CASSRSGTAADTIYF
TRBV6-1,18,TRBJ2-4,TRBD2,-,TGTGCCAGCAGTGAATTGGACGCGGGAGCCGTTTCGTCGAACATTCAGTACTTC,CASSELDAGAVSSNIQYF
TRBV29-1,11,TRBJ1-2,-,-,TGCAGCGTTGAGGGCAGTAATGGCTACACCTTC,CSVEGSNGYTF
TRBV6-2/TRBV6-3,15,TRBJ2-1,TRBD2,-,TGTGCCAGCAGTCGGACTAGCGGCTTGGGCAATGAGCAGTTCTTC,CASSRTSGLGNEQFF
TRBV23-1,16,TRBJ2-1,TRBD2,-,TGCGCCAGCAGCAGAGATCTAGCGGGGAATAACAATGAGCAGTTCTTC,CASSRDLAGNNNEQFF
TRBV30,12,TRBJ1-1,-,-,TGTGCCTGGAGTTATCTTAACACTGAAGCTTTCTTT,CAWSYLNTEAFF
TRBV7-8,17,TRBJ1-5,-,-,TGTGCCAGCAGCTCTACCAGAGGGGGATGGAGCAATCAGCCCCAGCATTTT,CASSSTRGGWSNQPQHF
TRBV6-5,15,TRBJ2-2,-,-,TGTGCCAGCCATCTCTCTGGGGGCGGCACCGGGGAGCTGTTTTTT,CASHLSGGGTGELFF
TRBV27,16,TRBJ2-4,TRBD2,-,TGTGCCAGCAGTTCGGGACTAGGTGTGCCGAAAGACATTCAGTACTTC,CASSSGLGVPKDIQYF
TRBV6-5,14,TRBJ2-1,TRBD2,-,TGTGCCAGCAGTCAACTAGCGGGAGTAAATGAGCAGTTCTTC,CASSQLAGVNEQFF
TRBV7-3,15,TRBJ2-1,TRBD2,-,TGTGCCAGCAGCTTAAGAAACCTAGCGGACAATGAGCAGTTCTTC,CASSLRNLADNEQFF
TRBV19,14,TRBJ2-7,TRBD1,-,TGTGCCAGTAGGCCGACAGGGGGCAGGTACGAGCAGTACTTC,CASRPTGGRYEQYF
TRBV7-6,18,TRBJ2-3,TRBD2,once,TGTGCCAGCAGCTTCCTTATCTCAGGGACTAGCGGGATCGAGACGCAGTATTTT,CASSFLISGTSGIETQYF
TRBV13,12,TRBJ2-3,-,few,TGTGCCAGCAGCTTCCTCAGAGATACGCAGTATTTT,CASSFLRDTQYF